The 32 T cell receptor beta chains in this list originate from one sample, sequenced in a study of cytomegalovirus exposure and HLA in healthy donors. Sequencing was performed with immunoSEQ multiplex PCR; in TCRdb, only in-frame clones are kept and a portion is missing. The sample contains 150,000 to 250,000 clones, about 81% of which appear only once. The sequencing input was PBMCs. The source of these receptors is a young woman in good health and CMV-seronegative.

The chain carries TRBV5-6 and TRBJ1-4, with TRBD1 matching over 9 bases. The CDR3 contains 15 residues. CDR1 is SGHDT and CDR2 is YYEEEE in the germline V gene. With V trimmed by 1 base and J by 5 bases, 3 bases remained unmatched. As DNA, the CDR3 is TGTGCCAGCAGCTTGACAGGGGGCATCAATGAAAAACTGTTTTTT. Translated: CASSLTGGINEKLFF.

The gene calls are TRBV19 and TRBJ2-5, with a weak D call TRBD1 (5 bases). The V gene lost 5 bases and the J gene lost 2 bases, with 12 bases spanning the gap. CDR1 and CDR2 from the germline V gene are LNHDA and SQIVND (reference sequence). The CDR3 extends over 14 amino acids. The CDR3 DNA is TGTGCCAGTAGTGTCCAGACAGCACAAGAGACCCAGTACTTC. Translating it yields CASSVQTAQETQYF.

This clone was counted once. V usage is TRBV6-1 and J usage is TRBJ2-3; 8 nucleotides line up with TRBD1. The CDR3 totals 14 residues. Germline lookup yields CDR1 MNHNS and CDR2 SASEGT. Germline trimming cut 7 bases from V and 1 base from J; bases unmatched to any gene: 4. The chain's CDR3 is CASNGQGRTDTQYF. The DNA of the CDR3 is TGTGCCAGCAACGGACAGGGTCGCACAGATACGCAGTATTTT.

The V and J genes are TRBV28 and TRBJ1-1, with a weak D call TRBD1 (5 bases). Germline V gene lookup returns CDR1 MDHEN and CDR2 SYDVKM. The CDR3 spans 14 residues. V lost 5 bases to trimming and J lost 1 base, with 11 bases between them. The CDR3 protein is CASSRRGGNTEAFF. The CDR3 DNA reads as TGTGCCAGCAGTCGCCGGGGGGGGAACACTGAAGCTTTCTTT.

The rearrangement uses TRBV7-2 and TRBJ1-2, with D possibly TRBD1 on 6 matching bases. CDR1 and CDR2 (germline): SGHTA, FQGNSA. The V end was cut by 4 bases, the J end by 9 bases, with 15 bases between. This CDR3 has 13 residues. This chain's CDR3 is CASSSAGRGSYTF. CDR3 DNA: TGTGCCAGCAGCTCAGCGGGCAGGGGAAGCTACACCTTC.

J is TRBJ2-7 and V is TRBV7-8; D uncertain. This CDR3 is 15 amino acids long. Trimming stripped 5 bases from V and 4 bases from J, with 18 bases between. CDR1 is SGHVS and CDR2 is FQNEAQ in the germline V gene. CDR3: CASSTDVPALYEQYF. As DNA, the CDR3 is TGTGCCAGCAGCACAGACGTGCCGGCCCTGTACGAGCAGTACTTC.

This clone has only a few counts. V is TRBV2 and J is TRBJ1-2; TRBD1 is a possible D gene (6 bases). The V gene's germline CDR1 is SNHLY and CDR2 FYNNEI. The CDR3 has 18 residues. V dropped 7 bases and J dropped 0 bases, with 24 bases sitting between them. Here the CDR3 reads CASILGAGLGASNYGYTF. DNA for the CDR3: TGTGCCAGCATCTTGGGGGCAGGCCTGGGAGCCTCTAACTATGGCTACACCTTC.

The chain employs TRBV28 and TRBJ1-2; 7 nucleotides line up with TRBD1. CDR3 length: 13 residues. With 6 bases clipped from V and 5 bases from J, the junction kept 6 bases outside the gene matches. Germline CDR1 and CDR2: MDHEN and SYDVKM. The chain's CDR3 is CASRGTVRYGYTF. CDR3 in DNA: TGTGCCAGCAGGGGGACAGTCCGTTATGGCTACACCTTC.

This clone has at least ten counts. This rearrangement joins TRBV30 to TRBJ2-3, with TRBD1 identical over 9 bases. This CDR3 spans 17 amino acids. Trimming cost V 2 bases and J 3 bases; bases outside gene matches: 12. Germline-derived CDR1 and CDR2 are GTSNPN and SVGIG (reference sequence). CDR3 coding DNA: TGTGCCTGGAGTCTCGGGACAGGGCGCATCGGAACAGATACGCAGTATTTT. Protein product: CAWSLGTGRIGTDTQYF.

The rearrangement links TRBV4-2 to TRBJ1-6, with 7 bases fitting TRBD1. The germline V gene has CDR1 LGHNA and CDR2 YNFKEQ. This CDR3 is 17 amino acids long. Trimming took 1 base from V and 5 from J; bases not matched to a gene: 8. CDR3 region: CASSQVFPTGDNSPLHF. Written as DNA, the CDR3 is TGTGCCAGCAGCCAAGTTTTCCCAACAGGGGATAATTCACCCCTCCACTTT.

The rearrangement joins TRBV4-1 to TRBJ2-7; D is possibly TRBD1 (6 bases). This CDR3 is built from 15 residues. The V gene lost 1 base and the J gene lost 2 bases, with 12 bases spanning the gap. Germline CDR1 is MGHRA and CDR2 is YSYEKL. Written as DNA, the CDR3 is TGCGCCAGCAGCCAAGCAACACAGGGAGCCTACGAGCAGTACTTC. As protein: CASSQATQGAYEQYF.

The chain couples TRBV7-7 to TRBJ2-7, with a weak D call TRBD1 (6 bases). This CDR3 has 13 residues. Germline V gene data show CDR1 as SSHAT and CDR2 as FNYEAQ (reference sequence). The V end lost 5 bases, the J end lost 7 bases, and 15 bases lay between the germline ends. CDR3 nucleotide sequence: TGTGCCAGCAGCCAGGACAGTGGGCAGGAGCAGTACTTC. Its translation is CASSQDSGQEQYF.

Only one count was recorded for this clone. This chain links TRBV6-1 with TRBJ1-1, with 7 bases aligning to TRBD1. CDR3 length: 13 residues. Germline CDR1 MNHNS, CDR2 SASEGT. With 5 bases clipped from V and 4 bases from J, the junction kept 4 bases outside the gene matches. The CDR3, as DNA: TGTGCCAGCAGTACACAGGGGAGCACTGAAGCTTTCTTT. Its protein is CASSTQGSTEAFF.

This chain connects TRBV9 to TRBJ1-2; tentatively, D is TRBD1 (6 bases). The CDR3 contains 15 residues. CDR1 and CDR2 (germline): SGDLS, YYNGEE. Trimming took 0 bases from V and 8 from J, leaving 17 bases between them. The DNA for the CDR3 is TGTGCCAGCAGCGTAGAGGGGGAGGGGCTGGAAGGCTACACCTTC. Amino acids: CASSVEGEGLEGYTF.

V is TRBV6-5 and J is TRBJ2-7, with 7 bases lining up with TRBD1. Trimming took 6 bases from V and 2 from J; bases not matched to a gene: 4. CDR3 length: 13 residues. The germline CDR1 and CDR2 sequences are MNHEY and SVGAGI. The CDR3 DNA is TGTGCCAGCAGGTCGACAGGGCCCTACGAGCAGTACTTC. This codes for CASRSTGPYEQYF.

The DNA for the CDR3 is TGTGCCAGCAGCCCACTAGCGGGGGGAAAAGAGACCCAGTACTTC. Its protein product is CASSPLAGGKETQYF. This chain joins TRBV9 and TRBJ2-5, with 12 bases that match TRBD2. Trimming removed 4 bases from V and 3 bases from J; junction bases left unmatched: 4. CDR3 length: 15 residues. Germline V gene lookup returns CDR1 SGDLS and CDR2 YYNGEE.

The chain is built from TRBV6-5 and TRBJ1-3; 8 nucleotides match TRBD1. This CDR3 contains 14 residues. CDR1 is MNHEY and CDR2 is SVGAGI in the germline V gene. J gave up 7 bases and V 9 bases, and 11 bases lay outside the gene matches. Written as DNA, the CDR3 is TGTGCCAGTTCTGAGGACAGGGTAGTGAACACCATATATTTT. Its protein product is CASSEDRVVNTIYF.

The CDR3: CASTRTGPSSYNSPLHF. The CDR3 DNA is TGTGCCAGCACAAGGACAGGGCCCAGCTCCTATAATTCACCCCTCCACTTT. The chain uses TRBV2 and TRBJ1-6; 8 nucleotides align to TRBD1. The CDR3 consists of 17 residues. The V gene's germline CDR1 is SNHLY and CDR2 FYNNEI. Germline trimming cut 7 bases from V and 0 bases from J; bases unmatched to any gene: 8.

V gene TRBV2 combines with J gene TRBJ1-3, with unresolved D. The V gene's germline CDR1 is SNHLY and CDR2 FYNNEI. V shed 3 bases and J shed 5 bases, with 8 bases lying between them. This CDR3 contains 13 residues. The CDR3 spells CASSDGPRNTIYF. DNA for the CDR3: TGTGCCAGCAGTGATGGGCCTAGAAACACCATATATTTT.

Only one count was recorded for this clone. The chain employs TRBV2 and TRBJ2-6; D is undetermined. CDR1 and CDR2 (germline): SNHLY, FYNNEI. Trimming left V 9 bases short and J 0 bases short, with 15 bases between. This CDR3 comprises 16 residues. The CDR3 nucleotides read TGTGCCAGAGGTGGGCAGGTTGCCTCTGGGGCCAACGTCCTGACTTTC. Translated: CARGGQVASGANVLTF.

The genes are TRBV4-1 and TRBJ1-3; TRBD1 matches at 9 bases. CDR1 is MGHRA, CDR2 YSYEKL, per germline. V lost 6 bases, J lost 2 bases, and 5 bases stayed unmatched. This CDR3 contains 15 residues. CDR3 amino acids: CASSFDRGTGNTIYF. The CDR3 DNA reads TGCGCCAGCAGTTTCGACAGGGGGACTGGAAACACCATATATTTT.

This clone was detected only a few times. The chain combines TRBV7-2 with TRBJ1-2; TRBD1 matches 7 bases. The CDR3 runs 13 residues. V lost 5 bases, J lost 7 bases, and 7 bases stayed unmatched. From germline, CDR1 is SGHTA and CDR2 FQGNSA. CDR3 bases: TGTGCCAGCAGCCTAGACAGGGTTGGTGGCTACACCTTC. Translation gives CASSLDRVGGYTF. Together with reference TRBV7-2 and TRBJ1-2, the CDR3 gives the full variable domain: GAGVSQSPSNKVTEKGKDVELRCDPISGHTALYWYRQSLGQGLEFLIYFQGNSAPDKSGLPSDRFSAERTGGSVSTLTIQRTQQEDSAVYLCASSLDRVGGYTFGSGTRLTVV.

The V call is TRBV7-6, the J call TRBJ1-4; the D is unclear. This CDR3 is 16 amino acids long. V lost 0 bases and J lost 4, with 12 bases in between. Germline lookup yields CDR1 SGHVS and CDR2 FNYEAQ. The CDR3 coding sequence is TGTGCCAGCAGCTTAGCGCCGGCAGGAAATAATGAAAAACTGTTTTTT. This gives the protein CASSLAPAGNNEKLFF.

The chain has TRBV25-1 and TRBJ2-2; tentatively, D is TRBD1 (6 bases). Germline V gene data show CDR1 as MGHDK and CDR2 as SYGVNS. Trimming removed 7 bases at V and 6 bases at J, with 12 bases between. The CDR3 is 13 amino acids. The CDR3 coding sequence is TGTGCCAGCACCCAACAGGGTCCCGGGGAGCTGTTTTTT. Translated: CASTQQGPGELFF.

The rearrangement joins TRBV11-2 to TRBJ2-2; 8 bases are a match to TRBD1. Unmatched junction bases numbered 3, after V lost 3 bases and J lost 6 bases. CDR3 size: 14 residues. Germline assignment: CDR1 SGHAT and CDR2 FQNNGV. The CDR3 DNA is TGTGCCAGCAGCTTTAAACAGGGGGCCGGGGAGCTGTTTTTT. Its protein is CASSFKQGAGELFF.

V and J are TRBV7-2 and TRBJ2-1; D ambiguous. V was clipped by 1 base and J by 0 bases, with 7 bases between them. Germline lookup yields CDR1 SGHTA and CDR2 FQGNSA. This CDR3 is built from 15 residues. The CDR3 region is CASSLGRGSYNEQFF. In DNA, the CDR3 is TGTGCCAGCAGCTTAGGGAGAGGCTCCTACAATGAGCAGTTCTTC.

This chain links TRBV28 with TRBJ1-1, with TRBD1 as a possible D gene (6 bases). CDR3 length: 14 amino acids. V lost 2 bases to trimming and J lost 1 base, with 8 bases between them. Germline assignment: CDR1 MDHEN and CDR2 SYDVKM. CDR3 residues: CASSLLTGNTEAFF. The CDR3 coding sequence is TGTGCCAGCAGTTTACTGACAGGGAACACTGAAGCTTTCTTT.

The chain couples TRBV10-2 to TRBJ1-1; D is undetermined. This CDR3 comprises 11 residues. Trimming pared 6 bases from V and 8 bases from J, leaving 10 bases between. CDR1 WSHSY and CDR2 SAAADI come from the germline V gene. CDR3 loop: CASRGGGEAFF. CDR3 DNA: TGCGCCAGCAGAGGAGGAGGAGAAGCTTTCTTT.

The chain carries TRBV27 and TRBJ2-3, with a tentative D call TRBD2 (7 bases). CDR1 is MNHEY and CDR2 is SMNVEV in the germline V gene (reference sequence). CDR3 length: 15 amino acids. V was pared by 4 bases and J by 6 bases, with 17 bases between. The CDR3 bases are TGTGCCAGCAGTTGGGTTCGGGGGGCTTGGGATACGCAGTATTTT. Its translation is CASSWVRGAWDTQYF.

The gene calls are TRBV28 and TRBJ1-2; D may be TRBD1 (6 bases). CDR1 is MDHEN and CDR2 is SYDVKM in the germline V gene. This CDR3 is 19 amino acids long. Trimming stripped 5 bases from V and 3 bases from J, with 28 bases between. CDR3 nucleotide sequence: TGTGCCAGCAGTCCCCCCGGACAGATAAGAGTAAGTCTGGACTATGGCTACACCTTC. Protein sequence: CASSPPGQIRVSLDYGYTF.

The chain is built from TRBV11-3 and TRBJ1-1, with 7 bases identical to TRBD1. Losses at the gene ends were 1 base for V and 4 bases for J; bases not matched to a gene: 6. CDR1 SGHNT and CDR2 YENEEA come from the germline V gene. This CDR3 comprises 15 residues. The CDR3 bases are TGTGCCAGCAGCTTAGGACAGGGCGGGCGCACTGAAGCTTTCTTT. Its translation: CASSLGQGGRTEAFF.

The rearrangement uses TRBV25-1 and TRBJ2-1; unclear D gene. Trimming removed 3 bases from V and 10 bases from J, with 7 bases in between. The CDR3 is 11 amino acids. Germline loops: CDR1 MGHDK, CDR2 SYGVNS. The CDR3 sequence is CASSERREQFF. The CDR3 DNA reads TGTGCCAGCAGTGAGAGGCGCGAGCAGTTCTTC.